The 5 T cell receptor beta chains in this list originate from one sample, sequenced in a study of T cell repertoires in cytomegalovirus infection (dated by TCRdb to the late 2010s). Reading the label with the study, this specimen's treatment or condition is: in vitro stimulation with specific CMV peptide epitopes to enrich CMV-specific T cells. Antigens for these TCRs are unknown. The run used an Illumina HiSeq 1500. The public reads were reprocessed in TCRdb via fastp at Q25 and MiXCR, keeping in-frame beta chains. Entries are consolidated by CDR3 protein sequence, retaining the most common genes and DNA. The sample table holds about 69,000 distinct CDR3 sequences, of which 28% were seen once. Jointly, the top ten make up roughly three fifths of the sample. Sequencing was performed on CD8+ T cells from cultured PBMCs, taken from culture after CMV antigen stimulation. All receptors derive from a human donor in good health (CMV status not recorded). Some clones in this sample may be carry-over from other donors' samples.

The chain employs TRBV11-1 and TRBJ1-1; D is ambiguous. Per germline, CDR1 SGHAT and CDR2 FQDESV (reference sequence). The CDR3 is made up of 11 amino acids. Trimming stripped 3 bases from V and 6 bases from J, with 5 bases between. Written as DNA, the CDR3 is TGTGCCAGCAGCTTGGACGCTGAAGCTTTCTTT. Translated: CASSLDAEAFF.

The rearrangement links TRBV24-1 to TRBJ2-7; 7 nucleotides agree with TRBD1. Germline CDR1 reads KGHDR; CDR2 reads SFDVKD. V lost 5 bases, J lost 3 bases, and 0 bases stayed unmatched. This CDR3 comprises 12 residues. The CDR3 region is CATSGQGYEQYF. The CDR3 DNA sequence: TGTGCCACCAGTGGACAGGGCTACGAGCAGTACTTC.

The V call is TRBV6-5, the J call TRBJ2-7; 8 nucleotides line up with TRBD1. After removal of 2 bases from V and 1 base from J, the junction contained 7 bases not matched to a gene. Per germline, CDR1 MNHEY and CDR2 SVGAGI. This CDR3 region has 16 residues. For the CDR3, the DNA is TGTGCCAGCAGTTACGGTCCGGGACAGGCGTCCTACGAGCAGTACTTC. It codes for CASSYGPGQASYEQYF.

This clonotype was detected only a few times. The chain recombines TRBV7-9 with TRBJ2-7; perhaps TRBD1 as D (5 bases). CDR3 length: 12 residues. Trimming took off 5 bases at V and 4 bases at J, with 9 bases between the two ends. Germline CDR1 SEHNR, CDR2 FQNEAQ (reference sequence). CDR3: CASSDSGYEQYF. In DNA, the CDR3 is TGTGCCAGCAGCGACAGTGGGTACGAGCAGTACTTC. Full variable domain (rest looked up from reference TRBV7-9 and TRBJ2-7): DTGVSQNPRHKITKRGQNVTFRCDPISEHNRLYWYRQTLGQGPEFLTYFQNEAQLEKSRLLSDRFSAERPKGSFSTLEIQRTEQGDSAMYLCASSDSGYEQYFGPGTRLTVT.

The chain has TRBV5-1 and TRBJ2-3, with D uncertain. This CDR3 is built from 13 residues. Germline values: CDR1 SGHRS, CDR2 YFSETQ. V gave up 1 base and J gave up 3 bases, with 6 bases separating them. The CDR3 spells CASSLSGTDTQYF. Written as DNA, the CDR3 is TGCGCCAGCAGCTTGTCCGGGACAGATACGCAGTATTTT.